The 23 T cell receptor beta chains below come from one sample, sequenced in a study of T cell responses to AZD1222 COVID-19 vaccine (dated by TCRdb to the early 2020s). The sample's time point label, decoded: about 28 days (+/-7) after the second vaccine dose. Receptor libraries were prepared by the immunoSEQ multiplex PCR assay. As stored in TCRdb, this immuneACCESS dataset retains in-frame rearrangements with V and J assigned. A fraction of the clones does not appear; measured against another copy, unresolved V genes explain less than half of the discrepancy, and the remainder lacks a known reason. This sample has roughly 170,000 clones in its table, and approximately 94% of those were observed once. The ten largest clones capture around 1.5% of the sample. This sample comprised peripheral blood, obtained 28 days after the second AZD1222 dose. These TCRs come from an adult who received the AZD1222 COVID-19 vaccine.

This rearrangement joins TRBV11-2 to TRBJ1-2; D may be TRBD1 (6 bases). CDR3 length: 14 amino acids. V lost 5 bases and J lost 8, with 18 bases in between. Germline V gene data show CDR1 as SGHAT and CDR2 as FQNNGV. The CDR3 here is CASSPLWGAWGYTF. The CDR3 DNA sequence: TGTGCCAGCAGCCCCCTGTGGGGGGCTTGGGGCTACACCTTC.

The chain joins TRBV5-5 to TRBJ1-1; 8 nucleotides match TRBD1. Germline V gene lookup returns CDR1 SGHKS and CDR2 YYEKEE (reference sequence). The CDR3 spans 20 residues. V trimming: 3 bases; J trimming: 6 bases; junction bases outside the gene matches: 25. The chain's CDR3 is CASSSRYAIGQGLGKPEAFF. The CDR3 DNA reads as TGTGCCAGCAGCTCCCGGTATGCTATCGGACAGGGCCTAGGTAAGCCTGAAGCTTTCTTT.

CDR3 region: CASSSERYEQYF. CDR3 coding DNA: TGCGCCAGCAGCTCCGAAAGGTACGAGCAGTACTTC. The chain has TRBV5-1 and TRBJ2-7; D is ambiguous. From germline, CDR1 is SGHRS and CDR2 YFSETQ. With 3 bases removed from V and 4 bases from J, the gap between germline ends came to 8 bases. This CDR3 has 12 residues.

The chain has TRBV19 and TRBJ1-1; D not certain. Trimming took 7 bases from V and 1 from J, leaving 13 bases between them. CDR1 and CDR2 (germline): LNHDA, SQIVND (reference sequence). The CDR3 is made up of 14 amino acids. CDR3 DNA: TGTGCCAGTACTACACAGTATTCGAACACTGAAGCTTTCTTT. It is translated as CASTTQYSNTEAFF.

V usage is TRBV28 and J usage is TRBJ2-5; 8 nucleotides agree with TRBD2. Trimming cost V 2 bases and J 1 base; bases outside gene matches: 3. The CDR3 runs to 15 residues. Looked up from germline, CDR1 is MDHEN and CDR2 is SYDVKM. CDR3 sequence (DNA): TGTGCCAGCAGTTTAGCTAGCGGGCCCCAAGAGACCCAGTACTTC. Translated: CASSLASGPQETQYF.

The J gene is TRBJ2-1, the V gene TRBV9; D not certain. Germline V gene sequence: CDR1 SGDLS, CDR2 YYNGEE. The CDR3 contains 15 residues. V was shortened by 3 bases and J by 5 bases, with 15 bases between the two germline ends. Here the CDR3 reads CASSADGLLNNEQFF. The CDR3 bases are TGTGCCAGCAGCGCGGACGGGCTGCTTAACAATGAGCAGTTCTTC.

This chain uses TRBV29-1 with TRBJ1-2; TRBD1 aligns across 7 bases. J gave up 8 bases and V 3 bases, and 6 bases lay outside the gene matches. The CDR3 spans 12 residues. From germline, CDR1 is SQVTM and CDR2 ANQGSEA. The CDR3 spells CSVDRQGGGYTF. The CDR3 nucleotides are TGCAGCGTTGATAGGCAGGGGGGAGGCTACACCTTC.

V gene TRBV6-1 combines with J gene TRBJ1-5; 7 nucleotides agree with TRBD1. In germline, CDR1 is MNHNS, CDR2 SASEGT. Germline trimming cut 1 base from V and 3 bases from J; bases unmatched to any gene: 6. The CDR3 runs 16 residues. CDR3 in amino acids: CASSEETGRANQPQHF. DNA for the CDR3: TGTGCCAGCAGTGAAGAGACAGGGAGAGCCAATCAGCCCCAGCATTTT.

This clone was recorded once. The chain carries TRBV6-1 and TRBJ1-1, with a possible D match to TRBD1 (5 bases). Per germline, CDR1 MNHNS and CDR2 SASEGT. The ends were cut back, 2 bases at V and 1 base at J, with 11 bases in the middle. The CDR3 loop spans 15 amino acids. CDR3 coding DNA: TGTGCCAGCAGTGAATGGACATCAGGGAACACTGAAGCTTTCTTT. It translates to CASSEWTSGNTEAFF.

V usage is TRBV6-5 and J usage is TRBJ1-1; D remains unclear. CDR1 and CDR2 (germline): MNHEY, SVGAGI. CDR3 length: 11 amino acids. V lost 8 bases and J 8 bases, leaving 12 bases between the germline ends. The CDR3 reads CASPGLLEAFF. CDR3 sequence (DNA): TGTGCCAGCCCTGGGCTATTAGAAGCTTTCTTT.

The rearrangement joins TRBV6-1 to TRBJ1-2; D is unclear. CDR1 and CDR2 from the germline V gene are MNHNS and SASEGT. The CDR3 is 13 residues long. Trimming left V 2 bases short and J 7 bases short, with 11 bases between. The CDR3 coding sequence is TGTGCCAGCAGTGAAACCCCAGAGTTTGGCTACACCTTC. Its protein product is CASSETPEFGYTF.

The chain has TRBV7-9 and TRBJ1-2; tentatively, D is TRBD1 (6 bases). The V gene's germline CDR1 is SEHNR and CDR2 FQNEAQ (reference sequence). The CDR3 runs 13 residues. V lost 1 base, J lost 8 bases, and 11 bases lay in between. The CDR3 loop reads CASSLVGGRGYTF. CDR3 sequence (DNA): TGTGCCAGCAGCTTAGTGGGGGGCCGGGGCTACACCTTC.

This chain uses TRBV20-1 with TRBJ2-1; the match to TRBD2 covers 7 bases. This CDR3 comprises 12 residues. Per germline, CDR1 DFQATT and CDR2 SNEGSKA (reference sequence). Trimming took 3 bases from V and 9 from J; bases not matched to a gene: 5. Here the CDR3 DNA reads TGCAGTGCTAGTCCCCAGCGGGGTGAGCAGTTCTTC. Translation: CSASPQRGEQFF.

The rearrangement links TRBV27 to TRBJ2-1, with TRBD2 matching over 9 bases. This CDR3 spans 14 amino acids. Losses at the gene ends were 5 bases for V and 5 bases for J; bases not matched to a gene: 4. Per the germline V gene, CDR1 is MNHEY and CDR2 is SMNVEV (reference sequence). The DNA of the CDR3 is TGTGCCAGCAGTCTAGCGGGGAAACACAATGAGCAGTTCTTC. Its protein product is CASSLAGKHNEQFF.

The CDR3 reads CASSIGREYEQYF. CDR3 nucleotides: TGTGCCAGTAGTATCGGGCGGGAGTACGAGCAGTACTTC. V is TRBV19 and J is TRBJ2-7, with 7 bases that match TRBD2. In germline, CDR1 is LNHDA, CDR2 SQIVND (reference sequence). The CDR3 runs to 13 residues. V lost 3 bases to trimming and J lost 4 bases; unmatched junction nucleotides: 3. The full variable domain, in which reference TRBV19 and TRBJ2-7 provide the parts outside the CDR3, is DGGITQSPKYLFRKEGQNVTLSCEQNLNHDAMYWYRQDPGQGLRLIYYSQIVNDFQKGDIAEGYSVSREKKESFPLTVTSAQKNPTAFYLCASSIGREYEQYFGPGTRLTVT.

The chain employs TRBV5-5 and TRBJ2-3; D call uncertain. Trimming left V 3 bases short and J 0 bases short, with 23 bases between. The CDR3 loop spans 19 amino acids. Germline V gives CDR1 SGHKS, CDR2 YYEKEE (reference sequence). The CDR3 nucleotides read TGTGCCAGCAGCTCGACCAGACACTGGGATACCCCAAGCACAGATACGCAGTATTTT. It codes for CASSSTRHWDTPSTDTQYF.

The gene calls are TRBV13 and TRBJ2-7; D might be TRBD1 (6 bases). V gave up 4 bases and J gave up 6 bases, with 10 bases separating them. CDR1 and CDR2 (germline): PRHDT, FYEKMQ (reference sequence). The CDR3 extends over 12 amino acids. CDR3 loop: CASSWTVGEQYF. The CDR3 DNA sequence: TGTGCCAGCAGCTGGACAGTAGGCGAGCAGTACTTC.

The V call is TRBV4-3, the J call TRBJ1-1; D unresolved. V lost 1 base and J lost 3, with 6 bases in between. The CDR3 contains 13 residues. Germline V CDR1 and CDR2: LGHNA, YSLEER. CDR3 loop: CASSQGRDTEAFF. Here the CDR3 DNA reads TGCGCCAGCAGCCAAGGAAGAGACACTGAAGCTTTCTTT.

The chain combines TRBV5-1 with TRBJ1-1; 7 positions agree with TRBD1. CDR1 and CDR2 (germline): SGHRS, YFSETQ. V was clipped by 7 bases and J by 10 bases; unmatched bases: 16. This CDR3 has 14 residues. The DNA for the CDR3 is TGCGCCAGCGGGACTCACGGAGGGACAGATGGAGCTTTCTTT. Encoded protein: CASGTHGGTDGAFF.

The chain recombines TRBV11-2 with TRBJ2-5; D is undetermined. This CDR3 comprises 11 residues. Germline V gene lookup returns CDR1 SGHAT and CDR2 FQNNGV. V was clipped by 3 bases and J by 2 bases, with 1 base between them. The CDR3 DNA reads TGTGCCAGCAGCTTTCAAGAGACCCAGTACTTC. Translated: CASSFQETQYF. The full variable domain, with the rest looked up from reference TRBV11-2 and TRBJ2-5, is EAGVAQSPRYKIIEKRQSVAFWCNPISGHATLYWYQQILGQGPKLLIQFQNNGVVDDSQLPKDRFSAERLKGVDSTLKIQPAKLEDSAVYLCASSFQETQYFGPGTRLLVL.

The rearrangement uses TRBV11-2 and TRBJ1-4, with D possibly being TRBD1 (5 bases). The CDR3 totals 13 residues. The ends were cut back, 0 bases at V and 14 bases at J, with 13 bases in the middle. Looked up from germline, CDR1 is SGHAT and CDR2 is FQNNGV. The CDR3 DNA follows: TGTGCCAGCAGCTTAGACCAGGGAACCCCGCTGTTTTTT. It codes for CASSLDQGTPLFF.

The CDR3 reads CASSFLLSGANVLTF. The CDR3 coding sequence is TGCGCCAGCAGCTTCCTTCTCTCTGGGGCCAACGTCCTGACTTTC. V is TRBV5-1 and J is TRBJ2-6, with D unresolved. The CDR3 covers 15 residues. Trimming removed 2 bases from V and 0 bases from J, with 6 bases in between. Germline loops: CDR1 SGHRS, CDR2 YFSETQ.

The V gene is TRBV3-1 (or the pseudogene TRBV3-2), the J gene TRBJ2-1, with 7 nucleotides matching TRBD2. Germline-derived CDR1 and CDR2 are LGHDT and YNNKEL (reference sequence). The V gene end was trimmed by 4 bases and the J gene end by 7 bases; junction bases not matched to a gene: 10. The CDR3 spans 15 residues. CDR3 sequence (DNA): TGTGCCAGCAGCCTCGGACTAGGGGCAAGGAATGAGCAGTTCTTC. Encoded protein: CASSLGLGARNEQFF.